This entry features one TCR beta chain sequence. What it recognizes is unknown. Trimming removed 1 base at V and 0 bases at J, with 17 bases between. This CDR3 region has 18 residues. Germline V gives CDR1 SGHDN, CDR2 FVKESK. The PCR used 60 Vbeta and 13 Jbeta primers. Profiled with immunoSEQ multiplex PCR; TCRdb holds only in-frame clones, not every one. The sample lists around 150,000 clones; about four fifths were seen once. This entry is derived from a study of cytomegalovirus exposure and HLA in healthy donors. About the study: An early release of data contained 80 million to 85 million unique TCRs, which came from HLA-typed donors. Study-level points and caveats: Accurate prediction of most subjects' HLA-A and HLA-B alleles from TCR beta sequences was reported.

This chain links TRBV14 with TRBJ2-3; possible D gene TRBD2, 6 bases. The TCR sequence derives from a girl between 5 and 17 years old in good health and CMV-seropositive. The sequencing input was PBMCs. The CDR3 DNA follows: TGTGCCAGCAGCCAAGGGCGGGGACGGTCTACTAGCACAGATACGCAGTATTTT. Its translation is CASSQGRGRSTSTDTQYF.